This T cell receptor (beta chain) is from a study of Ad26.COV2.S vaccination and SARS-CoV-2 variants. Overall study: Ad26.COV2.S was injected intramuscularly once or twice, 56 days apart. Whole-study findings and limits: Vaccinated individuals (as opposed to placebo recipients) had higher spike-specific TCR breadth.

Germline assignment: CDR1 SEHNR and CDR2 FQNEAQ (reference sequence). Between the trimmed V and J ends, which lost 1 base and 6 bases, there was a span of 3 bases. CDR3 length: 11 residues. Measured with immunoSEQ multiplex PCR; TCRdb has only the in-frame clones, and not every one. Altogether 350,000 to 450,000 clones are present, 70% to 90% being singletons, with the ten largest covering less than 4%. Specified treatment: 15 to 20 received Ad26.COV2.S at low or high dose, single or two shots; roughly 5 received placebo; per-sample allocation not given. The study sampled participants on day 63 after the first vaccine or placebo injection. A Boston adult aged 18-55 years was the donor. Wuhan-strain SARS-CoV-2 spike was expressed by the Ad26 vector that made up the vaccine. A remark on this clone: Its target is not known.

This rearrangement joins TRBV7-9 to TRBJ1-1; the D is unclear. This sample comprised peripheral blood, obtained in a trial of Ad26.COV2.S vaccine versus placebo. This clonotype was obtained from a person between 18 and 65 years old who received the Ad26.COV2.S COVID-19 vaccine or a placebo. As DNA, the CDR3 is TGTGCCAGCAGCTTAGAGGCTGAAGCTTTCTTT. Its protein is CASSLEAEAFF. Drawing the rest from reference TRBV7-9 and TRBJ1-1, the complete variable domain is DTGVSQNPRHKITKRGQNVTFRCDPISEHNRLYWYRQTLGQGPEFLTYFQNEAQLEKSRLLSDRFSAERPKGSFSTLEIQRTEQGDSAMYLCASSLEAEAFFGQGTRLTVV.